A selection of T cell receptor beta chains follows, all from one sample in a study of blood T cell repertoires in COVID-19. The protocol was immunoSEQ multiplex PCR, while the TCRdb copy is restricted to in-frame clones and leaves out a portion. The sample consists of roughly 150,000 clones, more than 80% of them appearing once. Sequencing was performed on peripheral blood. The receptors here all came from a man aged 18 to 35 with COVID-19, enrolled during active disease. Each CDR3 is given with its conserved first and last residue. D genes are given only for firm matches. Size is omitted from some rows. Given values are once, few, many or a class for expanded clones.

TGTGCCAGCAGGGTTAGCGGGAGTGGGTACGAGCAGTACTTC,CASRVSGSGYEQYF,-,TRBD2,TRBJ2-7,TRBV28
TGTGCCAGCAGTTCCACTGGGTTTACCCCGGAGAATGAGCAGTTCTTC,CASSSTGFTPENEQFF,once,-,TRBJ2-1,TRBV6-2/TRBV6-3
TGCGCCAGCAGCCAAGACGGGACTAGCGACAACACAGATACGCAGTATTTT,CASSQDGTSDNTDTQYF,many,TRBD2,TRBJ2-3,TRBV4-3
TGTGCCAGCGGGAGGGGTTACGAGCAGTACTTC,CASGRGYEQYF,-,TRBD2,TRBJ2-7,TRBV3-1/TRBV3-2
TGTGCCAGCAGCTTATCCCCCTTCTCTAATGAAAAACTGTTTTTT,CASSLSPFSNEKLFF,-,-,TRBJ1-4,TRBV11-2
TGTGCCACCAGTGATGTATTCCATGAGCAGTTCTTC,CATSDVFHEQFF,-,-,TRBJ2-1,TRBV24-1
TGTGCCAGCAGTCGCCAGGGGAACACTGAAGCTTTCTTT,CASSRQGNTEAFF,-,-,TRBJ1-1,TRBV12-3/TRBV12-4
TGTGCCAGCACTAAGGAGGGAGCACTCTACGAGCAGTACTTC,CASTKEGALYEQYF,-,-,TRBJ2-7,TRBV2
TGTGCCAGCAGTGAATCCAAGGGGTTTCACTATGGCTACACCTTC,CASSESKGFHYGYTF,-,-,TRBJ1-2,TRBV6-1
TGTGCCAGCAGTAACTTTAGAGAAAACAATGAGCAGTTCTTC,CASSNFRENNEQFF,-,-,TRBJ2-1,TRBV6-2/TRBV6-3
TGTGCCATCAGTGTCACAGGATACACTGAAGCTTTCTTT,CAISVTGYTEAFF,-,-,TRBJ1-1,TRBV10-3
TGCGCCAGCAGCCAAGATGAGGGCAGGTACTATGGCTACACCTTC,CASSQDEGRYYGYTF,few,-,TRBJ1-2,TRBV4-1
TGTGCCAGCAGCCCACGGACTAGCGGGAGAACCACAGATACGCAGTATTTT,CASSPRTSGRTTDTQYF,once,TRBD2,TRBJ2-3,TRBV7-9
TGTGCCAGCAGCCACCCTTTGTGGGACAGGGGAAAGACCCAGTACTTC,CASSHPLWDRGKTQYF,-,TRBD1,TRBJ2-5,TRBV7-8
TGTGCCAGCAGCCAGGGGACAGGGGGAAGAGATGCGCAGTATTTT,CASSQGTGGRDAQYF,-,TRBD1,TRBJ2-3,TRBV11-3
TGTGCCAGCAGTTCAGACAGTTACGAGCAGTACTTC,CASSSDSYEQYF,-,-,TRBJ2-7,TRBV27
TGTGCCAGCAGCCTCTCCCGGGGGGAACCTACTGTACTTTTT,CASSLSRGEPTVLF,-,-,TRBJ2-2,TRBV21-1
TGTGCCAGTAGTATGAACGGGTACTCCTACAATGAGCAGTTCTTC,CASSMNGYSYNEQFF,-,-,TRBJ2-1,TRBV19
TGTGCCACCAGCAGAGACAGGGCCTCCTACAATGAGCAGTTCTTC,CATSRDRASYNEQFF,-,-,TRBJ2-1,TRBV15
TGTGCCAGCACCAGGGATGGCTATGGCTACACCTTC,CASTRDGYGYTF,once,-,TRBJ1-2,TRBV28
TGTGCCAGCAGTTTAAGGTGGACAGAGGGCTATTTCTACGAGCAGTACTTC,CASSLRWTEGYFYEQYF,-,-,TRBJ2-7,TRBV27
TGTGCCAGCGATCAAATTTGGGGGGGAGGGGATGAGCAGTTCTTC,CASDQIWGGGDEQFF,-,TRBD2,TRBJ2-1,TRBV2
TGTGCCAGCAGCTGGACAGGGGGCCTAGATGGCTACACCTTC,CASSWTGGLDGYTF,few,TRBD1,TRBJ1-2,TRBV6-2/TRBV6-3
TGTGCCAATAAGGGGGCAGGAAACACTGAAGCTTTCTTT,CANKGAGNTEAFF,-,TRBD1,TRBJ1-1,TRBV6-5
TGTGCCTGGAGTGCACAAGGAGGGACTGAAGCTTTCTTT,CAWSAQGGTEAFF,-,-,TRBJ1-1,TRBV30
TGTGCCAGCAGCTTAGGGGCGGGGGGGCCCAGTGGAAACACCATATATTTT,CASSLGAGGPSGNTIYF,-,-,TRBJ1-3,TRBV7-6
TGTGCCAGCAGTGGCCGGACTAGCGGGAGCGCCGCGTTTGAGCAGTTCTTC,CASSGRTSGSAAFEQFF,-,TRBD2,TRBJ2-1,TRBV6-1
TGTGCCAGCAGCCAAGGAGCTGGGGGCAGCTATGGCTACACCTTC,CASSQGAGGSYGYTF,-,-,TRBJ1-2,TRBV3-1/TRBV3-2
TGTGCCTGGCAAGACAGGGTGGTTACAGATACGCAGTATTTT,CAWQDRVVTDTQYF,-,TRBD1,TRBJ2-3,TRBV30
TGTGCCAGCAGTGAGGACCATGGAAGCGGGAGCTACGAGCAGTACTTC,CASSEDHGSGSYEQYF,-,TRBD2,TRBJ2-7,TRBV6-1
TGCAGCGTTGGTGGGAGGGCCCCCAATGAGCAGTTCTTC,CSVGGRAPNEQFF,-,TRBD2,TRBJ2-1,TRBV29-1
TGCAGTGCTAGTACCTATTCTTACGAGCAGTACTTC,CSASTYSYEQYF,-,-,TRBJ2-7,TRBV20-1
TGTGCCAGCAGCTTGTGGGTGCAGGAAAAACTGCTTTTT,CASSLWVQEKLLF,-,-,TRBJ1-4,TRBV12-3/TRBV12-4
TGTGCCTGGAGCCAGGGTTACGAGCAGTACTTC,CAWSQGYEQYF,-,-,TRBJ2-7,TRBV30
TGTGCCAGCTCCCTGGGCCGAGACAGGCAAGAGACCCAGTACTTC,CASSLGRDRQETQYF,once,-,TRBJ2-5,TRBV6-5
TGTGCCAGCAGCGGCATAGGGCTAGCGGGACCAGAGACCCAGTACTTC,CASSGIGLAGPETQYF,-,TRBD2,TRBJ2-5,TRBV11-2
TGTGCCACCAGTGATGCAGGGCGAGAGACCCAGTACTTC,CATSDAGRETQYF,-,-,TRBJ2-5,TRBV24-1
TGTGCCAGCAGTTCCACAGGAAACACTGAAGCTTTCTTT,CASSSTGNTEAFF,few,-,TRBJ1-1,TRBV6-2/TRBV6-3
TGTGCCATCAGTGAGGGGATAGCGGGAGACACAGATACGCAGTATTTT,CAISEGIAGDTDTQYF,-,TRBD2,TRBJ2-3,TRBV10-3
TGTGCCAGCAGCTTGGGAGGTGGAGCATCGGCTTTCTTT,CASSLGGGASAFF,-,-,TRBJ1-1,TRBV5-6
TGTGCCAGCAGTGAGGCTACCGGGACAGGGGCAGATACGCAGTATTTT,CASSEATGTGADTQYF,few,TRBD1,TRBJ2-3,TRBV6-4
TGTGCCAGTACCCCGGGACAGGGTGGTGGCTACACCTTC,CASTPGQGGGYTF,-,TRBD1,TRBJ1-2,TRBV19
TGTGCCTGGAGTCACTTTTTCGGGACTAGCGGGAGTATCGTCTCCTACGAGCAGTACTTC,CAWSHFFGTSGSIVSYEQYF,-,TRBD2,TRBJ2-7,TRBV30
TGTGCCAGCTCTACGGACATCCAAGAGACCCAGTACTTC,CASSTDIQETQYF,-,-,TRBJ2-5,TRBV2
TGTGCCAGCAGCTTAAAACTAGCGGGATCCCCCTACACAGATACGCAGTATTTT,CASSLKLAGSPYTDTQYF,-,TRBD2,TRBJ2-3,TRBV7-9
TGTGCCAGCAGCTTAAGCGGGTTCTCCTACGAGCAGTACTTC,CASSLSGFSYEQYF,-,-,TRBJ2-7,TRBV7-9
TGCGCCAGCAGCCAAGATCAGGGGACAGGAAATGAAAAACTGCTTTTT,CASSQDQGTGNEKLLF,few,TRBD1,TRBJ1-4,TRBV4-3
TGTGCCAGCAGCCCAAGAGGACACCTGAGAGTCACCGGGGAGCTGTTTTTT,CASSPRGHLRVTGELFF,-,-,TRBJ2-2,TRBV7-3
TGTGCCAGCAGTTACTCGCAGCTCTCGGGTGGCTACACCTTC,CASSYSQLSGGYTF,-,-,TRBJ1-2,TRBV6-2/TRBV6-3
TGTGCCAGCAGCCAAGGGGGGACTAGCGGGAGGAAGGATCACGAGCAGTACTTC,CASSQGGTSGRKDHEQYF,-,TRBD2,TRBJ2-7,TRBV4-2
TGTGCCAGCAGTGGCAGTGGAAACACCATATATTTT,CASSGSGNTIYF,-,-,TRBJ1-3,TRBV2
TGTGCCTGGAGTGGTCACAGCCCCCAGTCTGGGGCCAACGTCCTGACTTTC,CAWSGHSPQSGANVLTF,-,-,TRBJ2-6,TRBV30
TGTGCCAGCAGTTACAACCAGGGTAACGAGCAGTACTTC,CASSYNQGNEQYF,-,-,TRBJ2-7,TRBV6-2/TRBV6-3
TGTGCCAGCAACCGGACAGGGAACGACGAGCAGTACTTC,CASNRTGNDEQYF,-,-,TRBJ2-7,TRBV21-1
TGTGCCAGCAGTTACTCGAAGGCTAGCGGGGCCAGCACCGGGGAGCTGTTTTTT,CASSYSKASGASTGELFF,-,TRBD2,TRBJ2-2,TRBV6-2/TRBV6-3